The 6 T cell receptor beta chains reported below all come from one sample, sequenced in a study of a mutant IDH1 vaccine in newly diagnosed glioma. Time point denoted: week 35, safety follow-up. In the vaccine, a single dose held 300 ug of the mutant IDH1 20-mer peptide, along with topical imiquimod. No antigen has been assigned to these receptors. Sequenced by immunoSEQ multiplex PCR; TCRdb stores in-frame clones only, minus some. The table includes 65,000 to 85,000 clones, around 87% detected once. This specimen consisted of PBMCs, obtained from a glioma patient whose treatment included an IDH1 peptide vaccine. The source of these receptors is a man aged 25 to 40 with glioma.

The chain employs TRBV4-2 and TRBJ2-1; 9 bases agree with TRBD2. The germline V gene encodes CDR1 LGHNA and CDR2 YNFKEQ. The CDR3 sequence is 17 residues long. The V segment lost 3 bases and the J segment 7 bases; nucleotides outside the gene matches: 13. This CDR3 reads CASSQVGLAGAGNEQFF. Here the CDR3 DNA reads TGTGCCAGCAGCCAGGTGGGTTTAGCGGGGGCCGGGAATGAGCAGTTCTTC.

This clone was counted between two and nine times. This sequence joins TRBV7-2 and TRBJ2-3; perhaps TRBD2 as D (7 bases). The germline CDR1 and CDR2 sequences are SGHTA and FQGNSA. Trimming shortened V by 5 bases and J by 5 bases, and 20 bases separated the two germline ends. This CDR3 is 16 amino acids long. CDR3 bases: TGTGCCAGCAGCCCCGCACGGGGGGCTGGTCAAGATACGCAGTATTTT. The encoded protein is CASSPARGAGQDTQYF.

The CDR3 region is CASSSGTGSTDTQYF. In nucleotides, the CDR3 is TGTGCCAGCAGCTCCGGGACAGGAAGCACAGATACGCAGTATTTT. The chain uses TRBV7-9 and TRBJ2-3; 8 positions agree with TRBD1. CDR1 and CDR2 from the germline V gene are SEHNR and FQNEAQ (reference sequence). The CDR3 has 15 amino acids. The V gene end was trimmed by 4 bases and the J gene end by 0 bases; junction bases not matched to a gene: 3.

The genes are TRBV28 and TRBJ1-2; TRBD1 agrees at 8 bases. The CDR3 is 16 amino acids. Trimming took 5 bases from V and 3 from J; bases not matched to a gene: 11. Germline V gives CDR1 MDHEN, CDR2 SYDVKM. CDR3 in DNA: TGTGCCAGCAGTCGAAGGACAGGGAAAGTCGACTATGGCTACACCTTC. It translates to CASSRRTGKVDYGYTF.

DNA for the CDR3: TGTGCCAGCAGCGTAGGGGCAGCCGTAGAGACCCAGTACTTC. As protein: CASSVGAAVETQYF. J is TRBJ2-5 and V is TRBV9, with D hard to call. Trimming stripped 0 bases from V and 4 bases from J, with 10 bases between. The CDR3 extends over 14 amino acids. The germline CDR1 and CDR2 sequences are SGDLS and YYNGEE.

The rearrangement links TRBV7-9 to TRBJ2-5; no clear D gene. V lost 3 bases, J lost 2 bases, and 13 bases lay in between. Germline lookup yields CDR1 SEHNR and CDR2 FQNEAQ (reference sequence). The CDR3 has 15 residues. CDR3 amino acids: CASSFEEPPQETQYF. DNA for the CDR3: TGTGCCAGCAGCTTCGAGGAGCCACCACAAGAGACCCAGTACTTC.